This T cell receptor beta chain is drawn from a study of metastatic and nonmetastatic thyroid tumors. TCRdb reanalyzed the PCR reads via MiXCR. Seen here are about 21,000 clones, approximately 12% observed once, and the top ten hold less than 25%. The CDR3 covers 13 residues. Germline CDR1 is SEHNR and CDR2 is FQNEAQ (reference sequence). V was trimmed by 5 bases and J by 1 base, leaving 8 bases between them. Among the patients, none had received any treatment before thyroid surgery. The receptor was isolated from a female donor with papillary thyroid cancer or a benign thyroid nodule (not recorded which). Some clones in this sample may be carry-over from other donors' samples. This sequence joins TRBV7-9 and TRBJ1-1; no definite D call. The source material was blood. The CDR3, as DNA: TGTGCCAGCAGCAGCACGGAGAACACTGAAGCTTTCTTT. Encoded protein: CASSSTENTEAFF.